The entry below describes one T cell receptor (beta chain). The CDR3 loop spans 14 amino acids. Germline loops: CDR1 SGHAT, CDR2 FQNNGV. Trimming took 7 bases from V and 4 from J, leaving 14 bases between them. This specimen comes from a study of blood T cell repertoires in COVID-19. Sequenced by immunoSEQ multiplex PCR; TCRdb stores in-frame clones only, minus some. The repertoire holds about 140,000 clones, 80% seen once, with 3.5% in the top ten. Sequences were obtained from peripheral blood. This clonotype was obtained from a man between 65 and 85 years old who had recovered from COVID-19. The chain couples TRBV11-2 to TRBJ2-1; a possible D gene is TRBD2 (5 bases). In nucleotides, the CDR3 is TGTGCCAGCACCCCGAGTAGCGCTTACAATGAGCAGTTCTTC. It translates to CASTPSSAYNEQFF.